This TCR beta chain derives from a study of shared clonotypes between healthy human individuals (dated by TCRdb to the early 2020s). The study in broad terms: The cohort included three men and a couple of women between 18 and 49 years of age. The study deeply sequenced blood TCR repertoires of five healthy adults to estimate repertoire size and the extent of clonotype sharing between individuals. Libraries were prepared and TCR repertoires were sequenced by different laboratories using diverse techniques, in order to increase sequencing depth and limit assay-specific biases. Per donor, leukapheresis produced somewhere between about 0.94 and 9 billion PBMCs. Overall study outcomes, separate from this receptor: Sampling was restricted to blood, and TCR repertoires in tissues likely differ from the TCR repertoires found in blood. Pairwise subsampling led to the expectation that sequencing depth would affect the degree of clonotype sharing among donors. The small number of donors limited the genetic and exposure-history diversity represented.

The CDR3 spans 15 residues, from the cysteine through the phenylalanine. Only the CDR3 DNA stays, 45 bases, in frame from base 1. V sheds 6 bases and J sheds 1 base, leaving 15 bases between their ends. CDR1 and CDR2, looked up from the germline V gene, are SGHNT and YENEEA. Using the deep immunoSEQ assay, TCR CDR3 regions were amplified from genomic DNA by multiplex PCR. Extracted genomic DNA from each cell subset was spread evenly across all wells of several immunoSEQ 96-well plates, with each plate serving as a replicate. Each replicate PCR for unsorted PBMC received 300 to 350 ng genomic DNA, equal to tens of thousands of T cell genomes. Genomic DNA from unsorted PBMC was sequenced over ten immunoSEQ deep assay plates. The purified libraries were quantified using a Qubit 3.0 fluorometer, sized with a Bioanalyzer 2100, and then quantified again using the KAPA Library Quantification kit. Every immunoSEQ 96-well plate was sequenced on a dedicated single-read 150-cycle Illumina NextSeq 550 flow cell. On the authors' methods: Because only junctional sequences without quality scores were contained in the immunoSEQ output, filtering matching that applied to full-length reads could not be performed. To assign V/J genes and CDR3, sequences were annotated using PyIR, a Python wrapper for IgBLAST v1.9, with IMGT germline references. Reads with weak V/J assignments (E-value above 1e-6), missing CDR3, stop codons, out-of-frame junctions, or ambiguous translated residues were removed. A V3J clonotype was defined by an identical inferred V gene, J gene, and CDR3 amino acid sequence. Percentage overlap between repertoires was calculated by dividing the number of shared unique clonotypes by the size of the smaller repertoire. RTK rarefaction, the Chao1 estimator, and Recon v2.1 estimates of unobserved clonotypes were used to assess repertoire richness. TCRdb stores this immuneACCESS table with in-frame sequences only. Part of the clones is absent; in the studies checked, under half of the shortfall reflects unresolved V genes, and no reason is known for the rest. V and J calls and clone size come straight from that table; D and trimming were deduced from the DNA. This sample comprises about 490,000 clones, approximately 80% of them detected only once. The ten largest account for approximately 13% of the sample.

Remarks on this clone: Its antigen is unknown. No base quality information exists; no much larger clone differs at one position.

Healthy HIV-negative adults with no recently reported acute infections or vaccinations were included as donors. All donors were Caucasian adults living in Nashville, Tennessee, USA. For unsorted samples, tens of millions of PBMCs were counted, and genomic DNA was extracted using the QIAamp DNA Blood Mini kit. Blood was collected by leukapheresis, and PBMCs were isolated by Ficoll-Histopaque density gradient centrifugation and then cryopreserved in liquid nitrogen vapor phase. The sequence was collected from a woman between 35 and 50 years old in good health. Some clones in this sample may be carry-over from other donors' samples. The sequencing input was PBMCs. The rearrangement joined TRBV11-3 to TRBJ1-1; TRBD1 could be the D gene, as 5 bases match. The sequenced DNA is TGTGCCAGCAGTGCCCCGGGACGGCAGAACACTGAAGCTTTCTTT. This codes for CASSAPGRQNTEAFF.